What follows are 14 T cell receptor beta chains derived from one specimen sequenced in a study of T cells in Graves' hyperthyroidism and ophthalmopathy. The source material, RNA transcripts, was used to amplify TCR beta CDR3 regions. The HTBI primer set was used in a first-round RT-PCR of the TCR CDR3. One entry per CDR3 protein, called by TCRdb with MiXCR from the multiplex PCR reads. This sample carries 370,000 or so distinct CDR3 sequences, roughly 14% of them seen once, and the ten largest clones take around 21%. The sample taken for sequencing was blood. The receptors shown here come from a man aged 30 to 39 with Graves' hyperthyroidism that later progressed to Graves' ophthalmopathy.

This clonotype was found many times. The CDR3 nucleotides are TGTGCCAGCAGTGAACTAGCGGGGTTGGAGACCCAGTACTTC. Translating gives CASSELAGLETQYF. The rearrangement links TRBV2 to TRBJ2-5, with TRBD2 identical over 9 bases. Germline V lookup: CDR1 SNHLY, CDR2 FYNNEI. The V and J ends lost 2 bases and 5 bases, in that order; junction bases with no gene match: 3. There are 14 residues in the CDR3.

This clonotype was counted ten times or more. DNA of the CDR3: TGCGCCAGCAGCTGGGGACAGACTAGCACAGATACGCAGTATTTT. It is translated as CASSWGQTSTDTQYF. The chain has TRBV5-1 and TRBJ2-3; 7 bases map to TRBD1. J gave up 0 bases and V 3 bases, and 4 bases lay outside the gene matches. Germline lookup yields CDR1 SGHRS and CDR2 YFSETQ. This CDR3 has 15 amino acids.

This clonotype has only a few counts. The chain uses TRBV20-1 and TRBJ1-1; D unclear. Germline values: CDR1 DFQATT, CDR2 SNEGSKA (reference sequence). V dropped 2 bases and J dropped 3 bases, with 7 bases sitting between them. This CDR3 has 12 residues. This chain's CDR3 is CSARTWDTEAFF. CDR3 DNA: TGCAGTGCTAGAACTTGGGACACTGAAGCTTTCTTT.

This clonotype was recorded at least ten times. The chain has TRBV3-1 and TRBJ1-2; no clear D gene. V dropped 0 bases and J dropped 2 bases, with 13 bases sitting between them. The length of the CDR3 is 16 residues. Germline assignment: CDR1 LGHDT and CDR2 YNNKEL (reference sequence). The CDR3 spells CASSQDLGQENYGYTF. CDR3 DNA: TGTGCCAGCAGCCAAGATCTGGGTCAGGAGAACTATGGCTACACCTTC.

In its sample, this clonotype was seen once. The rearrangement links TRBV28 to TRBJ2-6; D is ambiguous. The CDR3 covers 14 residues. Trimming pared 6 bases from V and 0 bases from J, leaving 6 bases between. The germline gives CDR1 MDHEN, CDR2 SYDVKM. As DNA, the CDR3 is TGTGCCAGCAGCAAGTACTCTGGGGCCAACGTCCTGACTTTC. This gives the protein CASSKYSGANVLTF.

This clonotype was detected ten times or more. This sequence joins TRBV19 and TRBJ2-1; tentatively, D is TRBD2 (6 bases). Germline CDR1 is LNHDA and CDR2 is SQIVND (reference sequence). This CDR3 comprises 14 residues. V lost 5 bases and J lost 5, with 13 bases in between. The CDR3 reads CASSHGGFNNEQFF. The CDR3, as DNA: TGTGCCAGTAGTCACGGGGGTTTTAACAATGAGCAGTTCTTC. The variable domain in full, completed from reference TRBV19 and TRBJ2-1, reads DGGITQSPKYLFRKEGQNVTLSCEQNLNHDAMYWYRQDPGQGLRLIYYSQIVNDFQKGDIAEGYSVSREKKESFPLTVTSAQKNPTAFYLCASSHGGFNNEQFFGPGTRLTVL.

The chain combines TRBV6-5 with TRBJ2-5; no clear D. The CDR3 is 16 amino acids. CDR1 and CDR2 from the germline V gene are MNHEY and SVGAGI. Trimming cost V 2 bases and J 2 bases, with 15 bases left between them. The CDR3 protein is CASSYIQGSIQETQYF. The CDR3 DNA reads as TGTGCCAGCAGTTACATCCAAGGGTCAATTCAAGAGACCCAGTACTTC.

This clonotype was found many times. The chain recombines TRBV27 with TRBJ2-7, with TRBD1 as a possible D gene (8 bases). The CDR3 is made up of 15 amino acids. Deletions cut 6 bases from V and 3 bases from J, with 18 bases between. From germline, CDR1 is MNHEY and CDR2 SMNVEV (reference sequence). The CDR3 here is CASRLYRGGHYEQYF. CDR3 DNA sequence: TGTGCCAGCAGACTTTACAGGGGGGGGCACTACGAGCAGTACTTC.

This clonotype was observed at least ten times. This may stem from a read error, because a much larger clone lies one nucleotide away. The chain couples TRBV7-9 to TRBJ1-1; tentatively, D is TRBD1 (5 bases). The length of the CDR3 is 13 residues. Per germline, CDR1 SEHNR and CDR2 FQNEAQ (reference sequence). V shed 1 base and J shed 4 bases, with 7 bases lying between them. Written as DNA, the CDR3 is TGTGCCAGCAGCTTAGGACAGACCACTGAAGCTTTCTTT. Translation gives CASSLGQTTEAFF.

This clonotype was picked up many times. DNA of the CDR3: TGTGCCAGCAGTTGGGGACGGACTGAAGCTTTCTTT. This codes for CASSWGRTEAFF. This chain links TRBV12-3 or TRBV12-4 with TRBJ1-1, with D possibly being TRBD1 (5 bases). With 4 bases removed from V and 5 bases from J, the gap between germline ends came to 8 bases. CDR3 length: 12 residues.

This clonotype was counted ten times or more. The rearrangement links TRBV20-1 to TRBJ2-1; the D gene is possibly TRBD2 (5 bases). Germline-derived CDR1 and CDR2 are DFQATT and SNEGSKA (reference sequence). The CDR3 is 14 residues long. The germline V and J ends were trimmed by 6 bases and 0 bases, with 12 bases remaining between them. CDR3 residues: CSAPPSGSYNEQFF. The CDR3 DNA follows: TGCAGTGCCCCGCCCAGCGGCTCCTACAATGAGCAGTTCTTC.

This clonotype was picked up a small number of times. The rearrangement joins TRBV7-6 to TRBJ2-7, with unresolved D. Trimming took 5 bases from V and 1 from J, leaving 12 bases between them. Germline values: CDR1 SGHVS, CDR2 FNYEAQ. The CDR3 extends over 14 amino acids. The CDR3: CASSRYGFSYEQYF. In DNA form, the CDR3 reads TGTGCCAGCAGCCGATACGGGTTTTCCTACGAGCAGTACTTC.

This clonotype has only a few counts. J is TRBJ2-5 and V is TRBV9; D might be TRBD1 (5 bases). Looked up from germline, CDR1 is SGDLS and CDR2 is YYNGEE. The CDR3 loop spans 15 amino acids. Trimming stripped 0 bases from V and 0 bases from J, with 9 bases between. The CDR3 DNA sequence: TGTGCCAGCAGCGTAGGACAGTTCTACCAAGAGACCCAGTACTTC. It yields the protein CASSVGQFYQETQYF.

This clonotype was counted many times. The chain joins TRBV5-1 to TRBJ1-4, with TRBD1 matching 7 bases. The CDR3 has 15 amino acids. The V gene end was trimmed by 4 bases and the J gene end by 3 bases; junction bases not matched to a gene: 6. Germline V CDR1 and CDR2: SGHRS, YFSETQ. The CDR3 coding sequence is TGCGCCAGCAGCGGATGGACAGGACCTAATGAAAAACTGTTTTTT. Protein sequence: CASSGWTGPNEKLFF.